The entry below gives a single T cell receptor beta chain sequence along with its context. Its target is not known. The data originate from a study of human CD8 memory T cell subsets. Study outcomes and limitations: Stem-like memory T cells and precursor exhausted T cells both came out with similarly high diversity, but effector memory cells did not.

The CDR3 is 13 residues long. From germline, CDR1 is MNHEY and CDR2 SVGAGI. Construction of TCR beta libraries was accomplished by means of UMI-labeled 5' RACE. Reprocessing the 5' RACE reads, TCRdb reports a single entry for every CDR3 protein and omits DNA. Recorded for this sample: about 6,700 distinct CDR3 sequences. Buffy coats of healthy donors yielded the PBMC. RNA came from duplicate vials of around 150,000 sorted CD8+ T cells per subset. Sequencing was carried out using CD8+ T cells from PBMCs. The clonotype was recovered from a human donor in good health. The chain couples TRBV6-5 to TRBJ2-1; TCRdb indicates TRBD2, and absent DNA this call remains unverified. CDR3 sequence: CASSFTSYNEQFF.